The subject of this entry is one T cell receptor (beta chain). The CDR3 contains 17 residues. The protocol was immunoSEQ multiplex PCR, while the TCRdb copy is restricted to in-frame clones and leaves out a portion. The sample has 150,000 to 200,000 clones; 80% to 90% are singletons. The sample comes from a study of control samples from healthy donors and cancer patients. This chain connects TRBV21-1 to TRBJ1-3. TRBV21-1 is a recognized pseudogene. Sequencing was performed on blood. This sequence was found in a woman aged 25 to 45 in good health. The CDR3 reads CASSNIGGSHSGNTIYF. In DNA form, the CDR3 reads TGTGCCAGCAGCAATATCGGGGGGTCCCACTCTGGAAACACCATATATTTT.